The entry below gives a single T cell receptor beta chain sequence along with its context. Its target antigen remains unknown. No per-base quality is available; no much larger clone lies one base away. The sample originates from a study of T cell repertoires in cytomegalovirus infection (dated by TCRdb to between 2018 and 2021). Describing the broader study: Recently identified HLA-C-restricted CMV epitopes, whose presentation resists viral immunomodulation, were targeted by peptide stimulations together with well-studied HLA-B-restricted epitopes. The HLA type of each donor mattered for the analysis, because public TCR beta signatures pointed to carriage of CMV infection along with the matching HLA type.

The treatment or condition label of this sample denotes: in vitro stimulation with specific CMV peptide epitopes to enrich CMV-specific T cells. The data were produced on an Illumina HiSeq 1500. TCRdb applied fastp at Q25 and MiXCR to the public reads, then kept only in-frame beta chains. Each entry is one CDR3 protein sequence, shown with its most common DNA and genes. The sample profile shows about 920,000 distinct CDR3 sequences; around 31% of them were found once. The ten largest clonotypes hold over 13% of the sample. The investigation overall reported the following: The ex vivo response was dominated by HLA-C-restricted CMV-specific TCR beta clonotypes, which also provided the single most frequent clonotype in two of eight donors. Carriers of CMV infection plus the relevant HLA type were discriminated by the cumulative frequency of public TCR beta family members in the study cohort and in an independent approximately 340-donor cohort.

The sample consisted of cultured CD8+ T cells from PBMCs, taken from culture after CMV antigen stimulation. This receptor was obtained from a human donor in good health (CMV status not recorded). Some clones in this sample may be carry-over from other donors' samples.

The DNA sequence is TGTGCCAGCAGCGGACACAATGAGCAGTTCTTC. Its amino acids are CASSGHNEQFF. The receptor chain draws on TRBV12-3 or TRBV12-4 and TRBJ2-1; the D gene lacks a confident call. Trimming at the junction amounts to 6 bases on V and 5 bases on J, and the germline ends lie 5 bases apart. The CDR3 runs 11 amino acids, cysteine and phenylalanine included. Kept here is only the CDR3 DNA, which spans 33 bases and is read in frame from base 1.